This T cell receptor beta chain was obtained from a study of blood T cell repertoires in COVID-19. This table comes from immunoSEQ multiplex PCR, and its TCRdb copy is limited to in-frame clones, with some not included. This sample has fewer than 350,000 clones, with roughly 79% found just once. Germline CDR1 is SGHNT and CDR2 is YYREEE (reference sequence). The CDR3 runs to 17 residues. Germline trimming cut 2 bases from V and 4 bases from J; bases unmatched to any gene: 7. Sample: peripheral blood. The TCR comes from a woman aged 55-75 years with active or convalescent COVID-19. The V gene is TRBV5-4, the J gene TRBJ1-6; 9 bases line up with TRBD1. The CDR3, as DNA: TGTGCCAGCAGCTTCTCCCGGGACAGGGCGTATAATTCACCCCTCCACTTT. Its translation is CASSFSRDRAYNSPLHF.